These 25 T cell receptor beta chains were all obtained from the same sample, sequenced in a study of shared clonotypes between healthy human individuals. Cells designated naive CD8 were CD45RO-negative and were positively selected for CCR7, with terminally differentiated effector memory CD45RA+ cells excluded. Generated by immunoSEQ multiplex PCR, the TCRdb table keeps only in-frame clones and is missing some. This sample yields around 2,000,000 clones, of which 85% to 95% are seen a single time; around 1.7% belongs to the top ten. Sequencing was done on a sample of naive CD8+ T cells from PBMCs. These receptor sequences come from a man younger than 35 in good health. Some clones in this sample may be carry-over from other donors' samples.

V is TRBV5-7 and J is TRBJ2-4, with a tentative D call TRBD1 (6 bases). TRBV5-7 is annotated as an ORF whose role is uncertain. This CDR3 spans 17 amino acids. Trimming removed 2 bases at V and 1 base at J, with 16 bases between. The CDR3 loop reads CASSLSYRVRAKNIQYF. The CDR3 DNA follows: TGTGCCAGCAGCTTAAGCTACAGGGTTCGGGCCAAAAACATTCAGTACTTC.

This clone was detected once. The chain couples TRBV28 to TRBJ1-1; D is unresolved. The CDR3 length is 16 residues. Germline lookup yields CDR1 MDHEN and CDR2 SYDVKM. The V end was cut by 2 bases, the J end by 7 bases, with 20 bases between. The CDR3 is CASSLHLAPPALEAFF. The CDR3 DNA reads as TGTGCCAGCAGTTTACATTTGGCTCCCCCGGCACTTGAAGCTTTCTTT.

The gene calls are TRBV6-1 and TRBJ2-1; 8 bases are a match to TRBD1. Losses at the gene ends were 7 bases for V and 0 bases for J; bases not matched to a gene: 2. The germline gives CDR1 MNHNS, CDR2 SASEGT. The CDR3 is 14 amino acids. The DNA of the CDR3 is TGTGCCAGCACCACAGGGGGCTCCTACAATGAGCAGTTCTTC. Protein: CASTTGGSYNEQFF.

This chain uses TRBV27 with TRBJ2-7; possibly TRBD1 for D (5 bases). Germline V gene data show CDR1 as MNHEY and CDR2 as SMNVEV (reference sequence). The V end lost 5 bases, the J end lost 6 bases, and 23 bases lay between the germline ends. The CDR3 has 16 residues. The CDR3 loop reads CASSPDTPLKGIEQYF. In nucleotides, the CDR3 is TGTGCCAGCAGTCCCGATACCCCATTGAAGGGGATCGAGCAGTACTTC.

Regarding this clone: Other DNA sequences in the same sample also yield this CDR3. The chain has TRBV28 and TRBJ2-7; no firm D call. Trimming took off 4 bases at V and 4 bases at J, with 5 bases between the two ends. This CDR3 region has 11 residues. Germline V gives CDR1 MDHEN, CDR2 SYDVKM. In DNA form, the CDR3 reads TGTGCCAGCAGTTCCACTTACGAGCAGTACTTC. Its protein product is CASSSTYEQYF.

V gene TRBV27 combines with J gene TRBJ2-3, with 11 bases aligning to TRBD2. The CDR3 is 18 residues long. The ends lost 5 bases at V and 4 bases at J; junction bases unmatched: 14. Looked up from germline, CDR1 is MNHEY and CDR2 is SMNVEV (reference sequence). For the CDR3, the DNA is TGTGCCAGCAGTATGCTCCCCTTACTAGCGGGAGCGGCAGATACGCAGTATTTT. This encodes CASSMLPLLAGAADTQYF.

The chain couples TRBV18 to TRBJ2-2, with 8 bases fitting TRBD2. In germline, CDR1 is KGHSH, CDR2 LQKENI. Losses at the gene ends were 1 base for V and 2 bases for J; bases not matched to a gene: 6. The CDR3 consists of 17 residues. As DNA, the CDR3 is TGTGCCAGCTCACCACTTGACGGGAGGGCAAACACCGGGGAGCTGTTTTTT. It is translated as CASSPLDGRANTGELFF.

The V gene is TRBV7-9, the J gene TRBJ2-7; D is ambiguous. The CDR3 totals 12 residues. Trimming removed 1 base from V and 5 bases from J, with 6 bases in between. The germline gives CDR1 SEHNR, CDR2 FQNEAQ (reference sequence). The DNA for the CDR3 is TGTGCCAGCAGCTTAGAAAGCCACGAGCAGTACTTC. Encoded protein: CASSLESHEQYF.

About this clone: Other DNA sequences of this sample code for an identical CDR3. The rearrangement uses TRBV27 and TRBJ2-7; D uncertain. CDR3 length equals 13 residues. V was pared by 3 bases and J by 4 bases, with 10 bases between. Germline V gene data show CDR1 as MNHEY and CDR2 as SMNVEV (reference sequence). DNA for the CDR3: TGTGCCAGCAGTTTCGGGCGGCGGTACGAGCAGTACTTC. Amino acids: CASSFGRRYEQYF.

The chain has TRBV5-1 and TRBJ1-2; D is ambiguous. Germline values: CDR1 SGHRS, CDR2 YFSETQ. CDR3 length equals 13 residues. V lost 5 bases and J 2 bases, leaving 10 bases between the germline ends. In DNA, the CDR3 is TGCGCCAGCAGGCTTCCTGGAAACTATGGCTACACCTTC. Translation gives CASRLPGNYGYTF.

The chain employs TRBV13 and TRBJ1-1; D is undetermined. CDR1 is PRHDT, CDR2 FYEKMQ, per germline (reference sequence). The CDR3 spans 13 residues. Trimming took 5 bases from V and 1 from J, leaving 8 bases between them. In DNA form, the CDR3 reads TGTGCCAGCAGCCCCCCGACGAACACTGAAGCTTTCTTT. The encoded protein is CASSPPTNTEAFF.

The chain is built from TRBV27 and TRBJ2-5; TRBD1 matches at 9 bases. Germline CDR1 MNHEY, CDR2 SMNVEV (reference sequence). V was clipped by 10 bases and J by 4 bases; unmatched bases: 7. CDR3 length: 13 residues. This CDR3 reads CANGTGPRETQYF. DNA of the CDR3: TGTGCCAATGGGACAGGGCCCCGAGAGACCCAGTACTTC.

The rearrangement links TRBV5-1 to TRBJ2-1; TRBD2 matches 14 bases. This CDR3 contains 16 residues. Germline assignment: CDR1 SGHRS and CDR2 YFSETQ. The V segment lost 4 bases and the J segment 4 bases; nucleotides outside the gene matches: 4. CDR3 residues: CASSPRLAGGYNEQFF. The DNA for the CDR3 is TGCGCCAGCAGCCCTCGACTAGCGGGAGGGTACAATGAGCAGTTCTTC.

The rearrangement joins TRBV28 to TRBJ1-5; D call uncertain. CDR1 and CDR2 (germline): MDHEN, SYDVKM. V lost 10 bases and J 3 bases, leaving 10 bases between the germline ends. This CDR3 has 12 residues. The CDR3 region has the DNA TGTGCCATATCCTCCTACAATCAGCCCCAGCATTTT. This codes for CAISSYNQPQHF. Based on the CDR3 plus reference TRBV28 and TRBJ1-5, the full variable domain is DVKVTQSSRYLVKRTGEKVFLECVQDMDHENMFWYRQDPGLGLRLIYFSYDVKMKEKGDIPEGYSVSREKKERFSLILESASTNQTSMYLCAISSYNQPQHFGDGTRLSIL.

This chain links TRBV6-5 with TRBJ2-1; TRBD2 matches 9 bases. This CDR3 comprises 15 residues. Germline V gene sequence: CDR1 MNHEY, CDR2 SVGAGI. V shed 6 bases, J shed 3 bases, and the junction held 6 bases outside the gene matches. The CDR3 region has the DNA TGTGCCAGCAGACCCCTAGCGGGGTTCTACAATGAGCAGTTCTTC. As protein: CASRPLAGFYNEQFF.

This chain links TRBV12-5 with TRBJ1-2; no definite D call. Germline V gene data show CDR1 as LGHNT and CDR2 as FRNRAP. Trimming took 2 bases from V and 5 from J, leaving 6 bases between them. The CDR3 covers 12 residues. The CDR3 here is CASGLPEYGYTF. The DNA for the CDR3 is TGTGCTAGTGGTTTGCCGGAGTATGGCTACACCTTC.

This chain connects TRBV9 to TRBJ1-2; a possible D gene is TRBD1 (6 bases). The V end lost 0 bases, the J end lost 8 bases, and 14 bases lay between the germline ends. The CDR3 is 14 amino acids. Germline CDR1 SGDLS, CDR2 YYNGEE. The CDR3 spells CASSVGGEGVGYTF. The CDR3 DNA is TGTGCCAGCAGCGTAGGAGGCGAGGGGGTCGGCTACACCTTC.

This clone has just a few counts. This chain connects TRBV6-5 to TRBJ2-2; 7 nucleotides match TRBD2. Trimming took 2 bases from V and 6 from J; bases not matched to a gene: 3. CDR1 MNHEY and CDR2 SVGAGI come from the germline V gene. This CDR3 has 14 amino acids. CDR3 in amino acids: CASSYLAEAGELFF. The CDR3 DNA is TGTGCCAGCAGTTACCTAGCGGAAGCCGGGGAGCTGTTTTTT.

The chain links TRBV19 to TRBJ1-4; 8 bases map to TRBD1. CDR3 size: 15 residues. The germline gives CDR1 LNHDA, CDR2 SQIVND (reference sequence). V was pared by 7 bases and J by 6 bases, with 10 bases of the junction left unmatched. The CDR3 reads CASKTQDRADEKLFF. DNA of the CDR3: TGTGCCAGTAAGACCCAGGACAGGGCGGATGAAAAACTGTTTTTT.

J is TRBJ2-7 and V is TRBV7-6; D possibly corresponds to TRBD1 (6 bases). Germline V gene lookup returns CDR1 SGHVS and CDR2 FNYEAQ. The length of the CDR3 is 14 residues. The V gene lost 5 bases and the J gene lost 2 bases, with 13 bases spanning the gap. The CDR3 loop reads CASSAGAATYEQYF. CDR3 nucleotide sequence: TGTGCCAGCAGCGCAGGGGCGGCCACCTACGAGCAGTACTTC.

V is TRBV27 and J is TRBJ2-1; 7 bases fit TRBD2. The CDR3 is 17 amino acids. Looked up from germline, CDR1 is MNHEY and CDR2 is SMNVEV (reference sequence). The V segment lost 5 bases and the J segment 4 bases; nucleotides outside the gene matches: 14. The CDR3 DNA reads TGTGCCAGCAGTCTCCTCGTTCTAGCGGAAACTTACAATGAGCAGTTCTTC. Its protein product is CASSLLVLAETYNEQFF.

A note on this clone: The junction and the germline gene differ at one end; a read error may be behind it. The chain carries TRBV4-1 and TRBJ2-7; D is perhaps TRBD2 (6 bases). CDR3 length: 14 residues. The germline CDR1 and CDR2 sequences are MGHRA and YSYEKL. The CDR3 protein is CASSPVLAGTPADF. CDR3 DNA: TGCGCCAGCAGCCCCGTTCTCGCCGGGACTCCGGCGGACTTC.

The chain uses TRBV5-5 and TRBJ2-5; D is unclear. The germline V gene has CDR1 SGHKS and CDR2 YYEKEE (reference sequence). With 4 bases removed from V and 2 bases from J, the gap between germline ends came to 9 bases. The CDR3 is 13 residues long. CDR3 in amino acids: CASSDRLQETQYF. CDR3 in DNA: TGTGCCAGCAGCGACCGGCTTCAAGAGACCCAGTACTTC. Combining the CDR3 with reference TRBV5-5 and TRBJ2-5 gives the whole variable domain DAGVTQSPTHLIKTRGQQVTLRCSPISGHKSVSWYQQVLGQGPQFIFQYYEKEERGRGNFPDRFSARQFPNYSSELNVNALLLGDSALYLCASSDRLQETQYFGPGTRLLVL.

The chain is built from TRBV11-2 and TRBJ2-3; 11 nucleotides agree with TRBD1. Trimming at V came to 5 bases and at J to 6 bases, leaving 13 bases not matched to a gene. This CDR3 spans 17 amino acids. CDR1 is SGHAT, CDR2 FQNNGV, per germline. CDR3 sequence: CASSPIEGTGGGDTQYF. CDR3 nucleotides: TGTGCCAGCAGCCCCATAGAAGGGACAGGGGGAGGTGATACGCAGTATTTT.

This chain links TRBV27 with TRBJ1-2, with no clear D. Between the trimmed V and J ends, which lost 4 bases and 5 bases, there was a span of 11 bases. Germline-derived CDR1 and CDR2 are MNHEY and SMNVEV (reference sequence). This CDR3 is built from 13 residues. CDR3 amino acids: CASSSHSQYGYTF. The CDR3 nucleotides are TGTGCCAGCAGTTCCCACAGTCAGTATGGCTACACCTTC.